This paragraph covers one T cell receptor beta chain sequence. The data were obtained in a study of graft-versus-host responses after intestinal transplantation. The CDR3 sequence is 18 residues long. With 4 bases removed from V and 4 bases from J, the gap between germline ends came to 22 bases. This table comes from immunoSEQ multiplex PCR, and its TCRdb copy is limited to in-frame clones, with some not included. The repertoire has some 70,000 clones, roughly 92% of them found once; the top ten carry roughly 6.7%. The source of this sequence is a human patient who received an intestinal transplant, so some T cells may come from the graft donor. The sequencing here drew on bone marrow, taken around 730 days after intestinal transplantation. The chain is built from TRBV23-1 and TRBJ1-4, with D possibly being TRBD1 (5 bases). TRBV23-1 belongs to the ORF category, with a function that is uncertain. CDR3: CASSLFGGLTPFNEKLFF. The CDR3 DNA is TGCGCCAGCAGTCTTTTCGGGGGTCTGACTCCGTTTAATGAAAAACTGTTTTTT.